Below, 21 T cell receptor beta chains from the same sample are listed, as sequenced in a study of shared clonotypes between healthy human individuals. Assay used: immunoSEQ multiplex PCR; TCRdb lists only in-frame clones, some missing. Found here are approximately 2.5 million clones, more than 80% of them singletons; the top ten hold roughly 0.15%. The sequenced sample consisted of naive CD4+ T cells sorted from blood. The subset: CD45RA+ positively selected. These receptors were taken from a man aged 18 to 30 in good health.

The V call is TRBV6-5, the J call TRBJ1-1; perhaps TRBD1 as D (6 bases). Germline V gene sequence: CDR1 MNHEY, CDR2 SVGAGI. The CDR3 has 14 residues. V was cut by 6 bases and J by 6 bases, with 17 bases left in between. The CDR3 region has the DNA TGTGCCAGCAGCGCTAACAGGGCCAGCGCTGAAGCTTTCTTT. This gives the protein CASSANRASAEAFF.

The CDR3 DNA follows: TGTGCCAGCAGCATGGGGAGGGGGGATCCTGTAAATACGCAGTATTTT. Translated: CASSMGRGDPVNTQYF. This chain uses TRBV7-2 with TRBJ2-3; tentatively, D is TRBD2 (7 bases). With 5 bases removed from V and 7 bases from J, the gap between germline ends came to 22 bases. CDR3 length equals 16 residues. CDR1 SGHTA and CDR2 FQGNSA come from the germline V gene.

This rearrangement joins TRBV29-1 to TRBJ2-1, with D uncertain. This CDR3 has 13 residues. Trimming removed 4 bases from V and 0 bases from J, with 7 bases in between. Germline lookup yields CDR1 SQVTM and CDR2 ANQGSEA. The CDR3 reads CSVAKGSYNEQFF. In nucleotides, the CDR3 is TGCAGCGTTGCGAAGGGCTCCTACAATGAGCAGTTCTTC.

CDR3 nucleotide sequence: TGTGCCAGCAGTTTACCGATTGCAACTAATGAAAAACTGTTTTTT. Translated: CASSLPIATNEKLFF. The genes are TRBV28 and TRBJ1-4; no clear D. Between the trimmed V and J ends, which lost 2 bases and 0 bases, there was a span of 7 bases. CDR3 length: 15 residues. Per germline, CDR1 MDHEN and CDR2 SYDVKM.

This clone was seen just once. The chain has TRBV19 and TRBJ1-2, with D possibly TRBD1 on 6 matching bases. Germline loops: CDR1 LNHDA, CDR2 SQIVND (reference sequence). This CDR3 has 14 residues. Trimming took off 4 bases at V and 4 bases at J, with 13 bases between the two ends. CDR3 sequence: CASSTTGTSYGYTF. The CDR3 bases are TGTGCCAGTAGTACCACCGGGACATCCTATGGCTACACCTTC.

The chain couples TRBV5-4 to TRBJ2-3, with D perhaps TRBD1 (5 bases). Trimming pared 0 bases from V and 1 base from J, leaving 12 bases between. This CDR3 is built from 16 residues. Per the germline V gene, CDR1 is SGHNT and CDR2 is YYREEE (reference sequence). The CDR3 loop reads CASSLVWGPGTDTQYF. CDR3 nucleotides: TGTGCCAGCAGCTTGGTATGGGGCCCCGGCACAGATACGCAGTATTTT.

The gene calls are TRBV7-2 and TRBJ1-2; D might be TRBD1 (5 bases). Trimming removed 3 bases at V and 7 bases at J, with 12 bases between. CDR1 SGHTA and CDR2 FQGNSA come from the germline V gene. CDR3 length equals 13 residues. The CDR3 region is CASSLSGPPGYTF. CDR3 in DNA: TGTGCCAGCAGCTTGTCAGGGCCCCCTGGCTACACCTTC.

This chain connects TRBV9 to TRBJ1-2; tentatively, D is TRBD1 (6 bases). Trimming took 0 bases from V and 7 from J, leaving 13 bases between them. The CDR3 extends over 14 amino acids. Germline loops: CDR1 SGDLS, CDR2 YYNGEE. This CDR3 reads CASSVGGTGLGYTF. CDR3 bases: TGTGCCAGCAGCGTAGGTGGAACAGGGCTTGGCTACACCTTC.

J is TRBJ2-3 and V is TRBV30, with D possibly matching TRBD1 (5 bases). The CDR3 is 13 amino acids. CDR1 GTSNPN and CDR2 SVGIG come from the germline V gene (reference sequence). The ends were cut back, 2 bases at V and 6 bases at J, with 12 bases in the middle. The CDR3 DNA sequence: TGTGCCTGGAGTTTTGGACACCCCGATACGCAGTATTTT. Residues: CAWSFGHPDTQYF.

The chain has TRBV6-5 and TRBJ2-2, with TRBD2 identical over 8 bases. The length of the CDR3 is 14 residues. The germline V gene encodes CDR1 MNHEY and CDR2 SVGAGI. V trimming: 10 bases; J trimming: 2 bases; junction bases outside the gene matches: 6. The CDR3 region is CATSSGSNTGELFF. The CDR3 coding sequence is TGTGCCACTTCTAGCGGGTCTAACACCGGGGAGCTGTTTTTT.

This clone has a handful of counts. The rearrangement uses TRBV27 and TRBJ1-1, with no clear D. CDR3 size: 13 residues. V lost 2 bases, J lost 3 bases, and 7 bases lay in between. CDR1 is MNHEY and CDR2 is SMNVEV in the germline V gene (reference sequence). Here the CDR3 DNA reads TGTGCCAGCAGTTTACGGCGGTACACTGAAGCTTTCTTT. Its protein is CASSLRRYTEAFF.

For this clone: The identical CDR3 is also encoded by other nucleotide sequences in the sample. This rearrangement joins TRBV9 to TRBJ2-2; D is unclear. Looked up from germline, CDR1 is SGDLS and CDR2 is YYNGEE. Trimming removed 0 bases at V and 7 bases at J, with 10 bases between. The CDR3 has 14 amino acids. CDR3 DNA sequence: TGTGCCAGCAGCGTAGGGGGAACGGGCGGGGAGCTGTTTTTT. Translated: CASSVGGTGGELFF.

The count of this clone is one. The J gene is TRBJ2-7, the V gene TRBV25-1, with D possibly matching TRBD1 (6 bases). Germline loops: CDR1 MGHDK, CDR2 SYGVNS. V lost 5 bases to trimming and J lost 5 bases, with 19 bases between them. The CDR3 extends over 15 amino acids. CDR3 sequence: CASSPLPRGRNEQYF. The CDR3, as DNA: TGTGCCAGCAGTCCCCTCCCCAGGGGACGCAACGAGCAGTACTTC.

The count of this clone is one. Other DNA sequences in the sample encode the same CDR3. The chain employs TRBV5-1 and TRBJ2-3; D is perhaps TRBD1 (6 bases). The CDR3 consists of 13 residues. Germline V gene data show CDR1 as SGHRS and CDR2 as YFSETQ. V was clipped by 4 bases and J by 3 bases, with 9 bases between them. CDR3 DNA: TGCGCCAGCAGCCTAGGACAGACAGATACGCAGTATTTT. This translates into CASSLGQTDTQYF.

This clone appeared once. The V and J genes are TRBV7-9 and TRBJ2-1; 11 nucleotides agree with TRBD2. Losses at the gene ends were 4 bases for V and 2 bases for J; bases not matched to a gene: 10. The germline V gene has CDR1 SEHNR and CDR2 FQNEAQ (reference sequence). There are 18 residues in the CDR3. CDR3: CASSSRGLAGGAYNEQFF. CDR3 bases: TGTGCCAGCAGCTCCAGAGGGCTAGCGGGAGGAGCCTACAATGAGCAGTTCTTC.

About this clone: The same CDR3 also results from other DNA sequences found in this sample. The chain combines TRBV29-1 with TRBJ1-4; a weak D match, TRBD1 (6 bases). The CDR3 sequence is 13 residues long. The ends were cut back, 4 bases at V and 8 bases at J, with 14 bases in the middle. Germline CDR1 and CDR2: SQVTM and ANQGSEA. The CDR3 DNA follows: TGCAGCGTTGTGGGGGCTGGGAACGAAAAACTGTTTTTT. Its translation is CSVVGAGNEKLFF.

The V and J genes are TRBV4-2 and TRBJ2-3; 8 bases fit TRBD2. V trimming: 2 bases; J trimming: 2 bases; junction bases outside the gene matches: 12. Germline assignment: CDR1 LGHNA and CDR2 YNFKEQ. The CDR3 is 18 residues long. The CDR3 sequence: CASSQLHYSAGDTDTQYF. In DNA, the CDR3 is TGTGCCAGCAGCCAACTCCACTATTCAGCGGGGGACACAGATACGCAGTATTTT.

V gene TRBV28 combines with J gene TRBJ2-7; perhaps TRBD1 as D (5 bases). Germline CDR1 MDHEN, CDR2 SYDVKM. The CDR3 extends over 16 amino acids. Trimming cost V 2 bases and J 3 bases, with 17 bases left between them. The CDR3 loop reads CASSLRSGLMNYEQYF. The CDR3, as DNA: TGTGCCAGCAGTTTACGGTCAGGGCTCATGAACTACGAGCAGTACTTC. The full variable domain, completed using reference TRBV28 and TRBJ2-7, is DVKVTQSSRYLVKRTGEKVFLECVQDMDHENMFWYRQDPGLGLRLIYFSYDVKMKEKGDIPEGYSVSREKKERFSLILESASTNQTSMYLCASSLRSGLMNYEQYFGPGTRLTVT.

The chain recombines TRBV6-4 with TRBJ2-1; D uncertain. Germline CDR1 MRHNA, CDR2 SNTAGT. Deletions cut 4 bases from V and 7 bases from J, with 14 bases between. This CDR3 is built from 14 residues. CDR3 sequence: CASSVEAGVNEQFF. The CDR3 DNA reads as TGTGCCAGCAGTGTTGAAGCAGGTGTGAATGAGCAGTTCTTC.

The chain has TRBV7-2 and TRBJ2-6; 11 bases map to TRBD2. Germline V gene lookup returns CDR1 SGHTA and CDR2 FQGNSA. With 1 base clipped from V and 4 bases from J, the junction kept 3 bases outside the gene matches. The CDR3 has 17 amino acids. CDR3 region: CASSLVGLADGANVLTF. Written as DNA, the CDR3 is TGTGCCAGCAGCTTAGTGGGACTAGCGGACGGGGCCAACGTCCTGACTTTC. Looking up the rest from reference TRBV7-2 and TRBJ2-6 gives the full variable domain: GAGVSQSPSNKVTEKGKDVELRCDPISGHTALYWYRQSLGQGLEFLIYFQGNSAPDKSGLPSDRFSAERTGGSVSTLTIQRTQQEDSAVYLCASSLVGLADGANVLTFGAGSRLTVL.

This clone was counted a single time. The J gene is TRBJ2-3, the V gene TRBV29-1; the D is unclear. Germline V gene sequence: CDR1 SQVTM, CDR2 ANQGSEA. The CDR3 has 13 residues. Trimming stripped 7 bases from V and 3 bases from J, with 14 bases between. The DNA for the CDR3 is TGCAGCGCCGGCCGCGCCGAGACAGATACGCAGTATTTT. This sequence encodes CSAGRAETDTQYF.